These T cell receptor beta chains were read from a single sample in a study of T-cell memory formation after mild COVID-19. TCRdb ran MiXCR on the 5' RACE reads and lists one entry per CDR3 protein. Altogether fewer than 500,000 distinct CDR3 sequences are present, nearly 25% being singletons, with the ten largest covering roughly an eighth. The sample was PBMCs or a T cell subset sorted from them (not recorded which). The receptors shown here come from an adult woman who had mild COVID-19 (a few samples of this study predate the infection). Cell type and time point are not known. CDR3s include the opening cysteine and the closing phenylalanine or tryptophan. A D gene is named only where the DNA matches it firmly. A row's size may be missing; if present it is once, few, many or a size class.

V gene	J gene	clone size	D gene	CDR3 DNA	CDR3 protein
TRBV4-1	TRBJ1-5	-	-	TGCGCCAGCAGCGCGTCGATTATTAGGGGGAGCAATCAGCCCCAGCATTTT	CASSASIIRGSNQPQHF
TRBV29-1	TRBJ2-7	-	TRBD2	TGCAGCGCCAGCCTGGGACTAGCGGGGTCCTACGAGCAGTACTTC	CSASLGLAGSYEQYF
TRBV15	TRBJ2-7	-	-	TGTGCCACCAGCAGAGATATCAACGGTCCGGAGCAGTACTTC	CATSRDINGPEQYF
TRBV29-1	TRBJ2-7	few	TRBD2	TGCAGCGTTGGACTAGCGGGAACCTACGAGCAGTACTTC	CSVGLAGTYEQYF
TRBV29-1	TRBJ1-5	few	-	TGCAACCTTGAGGGGGATCAGCCCCAGCATTTT	CNLEGDQPQHF
TRBV7-6	TRBJ2-7	-	-	TGTGCCAGCAGCTCCGGACCGGTTGAGGACGAGCAGTACTTC	CASSSGPVEDEQYF
TRBV24-1	TRBJ2-1	-	TRBD2	TGTGCCACCAGTGATCCGGGACTAGCGGGAGATGAGCAGTTCTTC	CATSDPGLAGDEQFF
TRBV7-2	TRBJ1-5	-	-	TGTGCCAGCAGCTTAGAGAGGGTGTACAATCAGCCCCAGCATTTT	CASSLERVYNQPQHF
TRBV5-1	TRBJ1-2	-	-	TGCGCCAGCAGCAATGCCCAGGGGACTAACTATGGCTACACCTTC	CASSNAQGTNYGYTF
TRBV27	TRBJ2-5	few	-	TGTGCCAGCGGGGGGGCAGGGGCCGAGACCCAGTACTTC	CASGGAGAETQYF
TRBV20-1	TRBJ1-1	-	-	TGCAGTGCCCGACGCAGACAAAATGAAGCTTTCTTT	CSARRRQNEAFF
TRBV5-1	TRBJ2-7	-	-	TGCGCCAGCAGGGGAATGTTGAGCGACGAGCAGTACTTC	CASRGMLSDEQYF
TRBV5-1	TRBJ2-3	-	TRBD1	TGCGCCAGCAGCGACAGGGAGCGCACAGATACGCAGTATTTT	CASSDRERTDTQYF
TRBV5-6	TRBJ2-7	-	TRBD2	TGTGCCAGCAGCCCGGGACTAGCAGCCGCCTACGAGCAGTACTTC	CASSPGLAAAYEQYF
TRBV7-2	TRBJ2-1	few	-	TGTGCCAGCAGCTTACCCCTGGTGTCCGGGAGTCTAGTTGGTGAGCAGTTCTTC	CASSLPLVSGSLVGEQFF
TRBV9	TRBJ1-1	-	-	TGTGCCAGCGGGGGGGGCGGTCGAGCTTTCTTT	CASGGGGRAFF
TRBV27	TRBJ2-7	-	-	TGTGCCAGCAGTCCCGGACAACACGAGCAGTACTTC	CASSPGQHEQYF
TRBV19	TRBJ1-2	few	-	TGTGCCAGTAGTCCACAGGCTTCTCACTATGGCTACACCTTC	CASSPQASHYGYTF
TRBV6-2/TRBV6-3	TRBJ2-6	-	TRBD2	TGTGCCAGCAGTTACCAGGGACTAGCGGGACCCTCTGGGGCCAACGTCCTGACTTTC	CASSYQGLAGPSGANVLTF
TRBV12-3/TRBV12-4	TRBJ2-7	-	TRBD2	TGTGCCAGCAGTTTGGATCTAGCGGCCTACGAGCAGTACTTC	CASSLDLAAYEQYF
TRBV12-3/TRBV12-4	TRBJ2-7	few	TRBD1	TGTGCCAGCAGATCAGGGGGCGGCCCTTCCTACGAGCAGTACTTC	CASRSGGGPSYEQYF
TRBV6-1	TRBJ1-2	many	-	TGTGCCAGCAGTGAGGCAGGGAACTATGGCTACACCTTC	CASSEAGNYGYTF
TRBV5-6	TRBJ2-3	few	-	TGTGCCAGCAGCTTGGACGGGTTTGGAGATACGCAGTATTTT	CASSLDGFGDTQYF
TRBV24-1	TRBJ2-6	few	-	TGTGCCACCAGATCTGGGGCCAACGTCCTGACTTTC	CATRSGANVLTF
TRBV7-3	TRBJ2-1	-	TRBD2	TGTGCCAGCAGCTTCCTAGCGGGGGCTTACAATGAGCAGTTCTTC	CASSFLAGAYNEQFF
TRBV29-1	TRBJ1-1	-	-	TGCAGCGCTGTCTGGGACCTTATGAACACTGAAGCTTTCTTT	CSAVWDLMNTEAFF
TRBV20-1	TRBJ1-2	few	-	TGCAGTGCTCGGGACACCAACTATGGCTACACCTTC	CSARDTNYGYTF
TRBV12-3/TRBV12-4	TRBJ2-1	few	TRBD2	TGTGCCAGCAGTTTAGTAAGCCTAGCGGGGGGCAATGAGCAGTTCTTC	CASSLVSLAGGNEQFF
TRBV20-1	TRBJ2-2	-	-	TGCAGTGCTAGCGGTGGGTTCGGGGAGCTGTTTTTT	CSASGGFGELFF
TRBV24-1	TRBJ2-1	-	TRBD2	TGTGCCACCAGTGATGGGGGACTAGCGGGAGACTCCTACAATGAGCAGTTCTTC	CATSDGGLAGDSYNEQFF
TRBV7-2	TRBJ1-2	few	-	TGTGCCAGCAGCCCGCAGGTTACTTATGGCTACACCTTC	CASSPQVTYGYTF
TRBV9	TRBJ2-1	few	TRBD2	TGTGACAGCAGCGTAGTTGCGGGAGGGCTTTTGAATGAGCAGTTCTTC	CDSSVVAGGLLNEQFF
TRBV5-1	TRBJ2-1	-	-	TGCGCCAGCAGCTTGATTCCGGGGGCATCCTACAATGAGCAGTTCTTC	CASSLIPGASYNEQFF
TRBV7-8	TRBJ2-7	-	TRBD1	TGTGCCAGCAGCCCCCTGACGGGACAGTGGTCCTACGAGCAGTACTTC	CASSPLTGQWSYEQYF
TRBV5-1	TRBJ2-2	-	-	TGCGCCAGCAGCTTGGGCCAGTCGGGGGCCGGGGAGCTGTTTTTT	CASSLGQSGAGELFF
TRBV7-9	TRBJ2-2	-	-	TGTGCCAGCAGCTTCTCTAGCTCGGAGACCGGGGAGCTGTTTTTT	CASSFSSSETGELFF
TRBV9	TRBJ2-5	-	-	TGTGCCAGCAGCGTACTAGAAAGTGGTGCCCAGTACTTC	CASSVLESGAQYF
TRBV5-6	TRBJ1-1	few	TRBD1	TGTGCCAGCAGCTTTGGGACAGTTAACACTGAAGCTTTCTTT	CASSFGTVNTEAFF
TRBV4-2	TRBJ2-2	few	-	TGTGCCAGCAGCCAAGAGAATGGGCCCGGGGAGCTGTTTTTT	CASSQENGPGELFF
TRBV4-1	TRBJ2-7	-	TRBD1	TGCGCCAGCAGCCAAGACATAGAGACAGGGGGCAGGAGGTACGAGCAGTACTTC	CASSQDIETGGRRYEQYF
TRBV4-1	TRBJ1-2	-	-	TGCGCCAGCAGCCAAGATGCAACTAACTATGGATACACCTTC	CASSQDATNYGYTF
TRBV20-1	TRBJ2-3	-	-	TGCAGTGCTAGAGGTCCCCCCGGCGGGCGGGGATTCACAGATACGCAGTATTTT	CSARGPPGGRGFTDTQYF
TRBV20-1	TRBJ2-2	-	-	TGCAGTGCTAGAGATACCAGGGGGACTAGATACACCGGGGAGCTGTTTTTT	CSARDTRGTRYTGELFF
TRBV18	TRBJ2-4	-	-	TGTGCCAGCTCACCACCAATGCCCAAAAACATTCAGTACTTC	CASSPPMPKNIQYF
TRBV29-1	TRBJ2-5	-	TRBD2	TGCACCGTGGGGCGGCGGGGGGGAGGAGAGACCCAGTACTTC	CTVGRRGGGETQYF
TRBV19	TRBJ2-7	-	TRBD1	TGTGCCAGTGGGGCGGACAGGGACTCCTACGAGCAGTACTTC	CASGADRDSYEQYF
TRBV7-9	TRBJ1-3	-	-	TGTGCCAGCAGCGCCAGACAGGCAATGGGAAACACCATATATTTT	CASSARQAMGNTIYF
TRBV12-3/TRBV12-4	TRBJ1-1	-	-	TGTGCCAGCAGTCCGGGACCCCTCCCTGAAGCTTTCTTT	CASSPGPLPEAFF
TRBV5-5	TRBJ1-1	-	TRBD1	TGTGCCAGCAGCTTGGCGGGACAGGGCATCACTGAAGCTTTCTTT	CASSLAGQGITEAFF
TRBV20-1	TRBJ2-3	-	TRBD1	TGCAGTGCTAGAGATCCCCGTAGACAGGGGGGCACAGATACGCAGTATTTT	CSARDPRRQGGTDTQYF
TRBV18	TRBJ1-3	-	-	TGTGCCAGCTCACCACCGGGGGTAATCTCTGGAAACACCATATATTTT	CASSPPGVISGNTIYF
TRBV7-2	TRBJ1-5	-	-	TGTGCCAGCAGCTCACCCGTAGGGGTGGCTCAGCCCCAGCATTTT	CASSSPVGVAQPQHF